This is a list of T cell receptor beta chains from one sample in a study of cytomegalovirus exposure and HLA in healthy donors. This table comes from immunoSEQ multiplex PCR, and its TCRdb copy is limited to in-frame clones, with some not included. Altogether about 190,000 clones are present, roughly 84% being singletons, with the ten largest covering approximately 0.25%. The sequenced sample was PBMCs. The receptors come from a boy aged 5-17 years in good health and CMV-seronegative. Each CDR3 is given with its conserved first and last residue. Fields, in order: CDR3 protein, CDR3 DNA, D gene, V gene, clone size, J gene. A D gene is named only where the DNA matches it firmly. Only part of the rows carry a size: once, few, many, or a class if the clone is expanded.

CSVDPSGGGRETQYF,TGCAGCGTTGACCCCAGCGGGGGGGGGAGAGAGACCCAGTACTTC,TRBD2,TRBV29-1,NA,TRBJ2-5
CASSQDQGNTEAFF,TGCGCCAGCAGCCAAGATCAGGGGAACACTGAAGCTTTCTTT,NA,TRBV4-1,once,TRBJ1-1
CASSLYLLGRNEQFF,TGTGCCAGCAGCCTTTATCTCTTGGGGAGAAATGAGCAGTTCTTC,NA,TRBV14,once,TRBJ2-1
CSSSPPGVGYTF,TGTTCCAGCAGCCCCCCAGGGGTCGGCTACACCTTC,NA,TRBV7-9,NA,TRBJ1-2
CASKPRTGNYGYTF,TGTGCCTCAAAACCCCGGACAGGAAACTATGGCTACACCTTC,TRBD1,TRBV6-5,NA,TRBJ1-2
CASSEDRGGYTF,TGTGCCAGCAGTGAGGACAGGGGAGGTTACACCTTC,TRBD1,TRBV2,NA,TRBJ1-2
CASSEVERYQPQHF,TGTGCCAGCAGTGAGGTCGAGCGTTATCAGCCCCAGCATTTT,NA,TRBV2,NA,TRBJ1-5
CASSIGAVPGYEQYF,TGTGCCAGTAGTATAGGGGCAGTCCCAGGCTACGAGCAGTACTTC,NA,TRBV19,NA,TRBJ2-7
CASSLLARGLGEQFF,TGTGCCAGCAGCTTACTCGCCAGGGGACTAGGAGAGCAGTTCTTC,TRBD2,TRBV7-2,NA,TRBJ2-1
CAISETRRNRGGLGGELFF,TGTGCCATCAGTGAGACTCGGAGAAACAGGGGGGGATTGGGCGGGGAGCTGTTTTTT,NA,TRBV10-3,NA,TRBJ2-2
CASSRPRGTYEQYF,TGTGCCAGCAGCCGCCCCAGGGGGACCTACGAGCAGTACTTC,TRBD1,TRBV28,NA,TRBJ2-7
CAISGRQGLWGYTF,TGTGCCATCAGTGGTAGACAGGGCCTCTGGGGCTACACCTTC,TRBD1,TRBV10-3,NA,TRBJ1-2
CASSIQRGSYNEQFF,TGTGCCAGTAGTATACAGCGGGGGTCGTACAATGAGCAGTTCTTC,TRBD2,TRBV19,NA,TRBJ2-1
CASRTGTGNDEQYF,TGTGCCAGCAGGACTGGGACAGGGAATGACGAGCAGTACTTC,TRBD1,TRBV25-1,NA,TRBJ2-7
CASSLAPLTNTGELFF,TGCGCCAGCAGCTTGGCTCCCCTAACGAACACCGGGGAGCTGTTTTTT,NA,TRBV5-1,once,TRBJ2-2
CASSPGLAGTDEQYF,TGCGCCAGCAGCCCCGGACTAGCGGGCACCGACGAGCAGTACTTC,TRBD2,TRBV5-1,NA,TRBJ2-7
CASSIEAGGSDTQYF,TGTGCCAGCAGCATTGAAGCGGGGGGGTCAGATACGCAGTATTTT,TRBD2,TRBV6-4,NA,TRBJ2-3
CASSQILRGKRYF,TGCGCCAGCAGCCAAATCCTTCGGGGAAAACGGTACTTC,NA,TRBV4-1,NA,TRBJ2-5
CASSSGTRAYEQYF,TGTGCCAGCAGTAGCGGGACTAGGGCCTACGAGCAGTACTTC,TRBD2,TRBV6-1,NA,TRBJ2-7
CASSQGTGDEQYF,TGTGCCAGCAGTCAGGGGACAGGGGACGAGCAGTACTTC,TRBD1,TRBV7-8,NA,TRBJ2-7
CASRTGGSEAFF,TGTGCCAGCCGGACAGGGGGTTCTGAAGCTTTCTTT,TRBD1,TRBV27,NA,TRBJ1-1
CSVEDLTDTQYF,TGCAGCGTTGAAGATCTCACAGATACGCAGTATTTT,NA,TRBV29-1,NA,TRBJ2-3